The source of this T cell receptor (beta chain) is a study of blood T cell repertoires in COVID-19. Study overall: Both acute and convalescent COVID-19 samples were obtained from the United States, Italy and Spain. PBMCs, B-cell-depleted T cells, or T cells were the source of the cDNA or gDNA that made up the material.

The ends were cut back, 2 bases at V and 4 bases at J, with 6 bases in the middle. This CDR3 is built from 13 residues. Germline V gene data show CDR1 as WSHSY and CDR2 as SAAADI. In the original processing: Scientists estimated how many nucleated cells there were by amplifying reference gene primers. TCRdb keeps only in-frame clones here, not all; method: immunoSEQ multiplex PCR. The V and J calls and clone size were taken over from that table, and D and trimming were inferred from the DNA. The table records 180,000 or so clones, 75% to 90% of them present only once. The chain couples TRBV10-2 to TRBJ2-1, with a weak D call TRBD2 (6 bases). The sequencing sample was made of peripheral blood. This sequence was found in a human donor with active or convalescent COVID-19. The donor label of this sample is uncertain. The CDR3 DNA is TGCGCCAGCAGTGAGCGGGAGTACAATGAGCAGTTCTTC. It yields the protein CASSEREYNEQFF.